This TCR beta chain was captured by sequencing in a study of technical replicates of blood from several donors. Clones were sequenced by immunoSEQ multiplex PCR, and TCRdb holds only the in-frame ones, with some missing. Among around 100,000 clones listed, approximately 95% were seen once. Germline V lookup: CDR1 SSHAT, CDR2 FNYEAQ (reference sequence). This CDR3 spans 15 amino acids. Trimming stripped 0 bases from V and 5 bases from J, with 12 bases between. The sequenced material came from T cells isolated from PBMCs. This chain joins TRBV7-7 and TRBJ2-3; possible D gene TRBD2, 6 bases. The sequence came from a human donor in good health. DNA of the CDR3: TGTGCCAGCAGCTTAGCCGGGACTGAAGGAGATACGCAGTATTTT. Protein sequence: CASSLAGTEGDTQYF.